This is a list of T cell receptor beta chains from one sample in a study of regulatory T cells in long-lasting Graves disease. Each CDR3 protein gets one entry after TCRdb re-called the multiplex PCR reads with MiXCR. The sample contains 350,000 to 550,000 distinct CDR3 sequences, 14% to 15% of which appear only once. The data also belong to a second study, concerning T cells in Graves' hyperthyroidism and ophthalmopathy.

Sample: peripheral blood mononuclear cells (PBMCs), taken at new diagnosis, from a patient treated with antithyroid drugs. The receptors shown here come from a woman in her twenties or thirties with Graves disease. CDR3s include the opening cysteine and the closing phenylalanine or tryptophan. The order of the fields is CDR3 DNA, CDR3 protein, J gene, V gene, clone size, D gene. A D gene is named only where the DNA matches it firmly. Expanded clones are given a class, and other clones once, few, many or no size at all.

CDR3nt: TGTGCCAGCAACCGTCCCGGGACAGGGTTCGGTAGCAATCAGCCCCAGCATTTT
CDR3aa: CASNRPGTGFGSNQPQHF
j_gene: TRBJ1-5
v_gene: TRBV28
abundance: many
d_gene: TRBD1

CDR3nt: TGTGCCAGTAGTATAGTAGTCCGCGCAGATACGCAGTATTTT
CDR3aa: CASSIVVRADTQYF
j_gene: TRBJ2-3
v_gene: TRBV19
abundance: NA
d_gene: NA

CDR3nt: TGTGCCAGCAGGGCCTTTGCGGCGGGCACAGATACGCAGTATTTT
CDR3aa: CASRAFAAGTDTQYF
j_gene: TRBJ2-3
v_gene: TRBV27
abundance: few
d_gene: NA

CDR3nt: TGCAGCGTTGTGGCGGGAAAATACAATGAGCAGTTCTTC
CDR3aa: CSVVAGKYNEQFF
j_gene: TRBJ2-1
v_gene: TRBV29-1
abundance: many
d_gene: NA

CDR3nt: TGTGCCAGCAGCTTAACCCCGGGACTAGCGGGAGGGAGGGGAGAGACCCAGTACTTC
CDR3aa: CASSLTPGLAGGRGETQYF
j_gene: TRBJ2-5
v_gene: TRBV12-3/TRBV12-4
abundance: NA
d_gene: TRBD2

CDR3nt: TGTGCCAGCAGTTCGACAGGGGTCTATACTCAGCCCCAGCATTTT
CDR3aa: CASSSTGVYTQPQHF
j_gene: TRBJ1-5
v_gene: TRBV28
abundance: many
d_gene: TRBD1

CDR3nt: TGCGCCAGCAGCCAAGTCCCCGACAGTGCCTACGAGCAGTACTTC
CDR3aa: CASSQVPDSAYEQYF
j_gene: TRBJ2-7
v_gene: TRBV4-1
abundance: few
d_gene: NA

CDR3nt: TGCAGTGTATTCAGGGAGAACACTGAAGCTTTCTTT
CDR3aa: CSVFRENTEAFF
j_gene: TRBJ1-1
v_gene: TRBV20-1
abundance: many
d_gene: NA

CDR3nt: TGCAGTGCTCGACCTTGGACAGGAGGCGACACCGGGGAGCTGTTTTTT
CDR3aa: CSARPWTGGDTGELFF
j_gene: TRBJ2-2
v_gene: TRBV20-1
abundance: many
d_gene: TRBD1

CDR3nt: TGTGCCAGCAGCGTCGCGGGTGTTCACGAGCAGTACTTC
CDR3aa: CASSVAGVHEQYF
j_gene: TRBJ2-7
v_gene: TRBV7-2
abundance: many
d_gene: NA

CDR3nt: TGTGCCAGCAGCCAACCGCAGGGGACTGAGCAGTTCTTC
CDR3aa: CASSQPQGTEQFF
j_gene: TRBJ2-1
v_gene: TRBV7-3
abundance: many
d_gene: NA

CDR3nt: TGTGCCAGCAGTTTCGAGGCTTCACCCCTCCACTTT
CDR3aa: CASSFEASPLHF
j_gene: TRBJ1-6
v_gene: TRBV12-3/TRBV12-4
abundance: NA
d_gene: NA

CDR3nt: TGTGCCAGTAGTATACGGGCAGGGGGCTACTACGAGCAGTACTTC
CDR3aa: CASSIRAGGYYEQYF
j_gene: TRBJ2-7
v_gene: TRBV19
abundance: many
d_gene: TRBD1

CDR3nt: TGTGCCACCAGTGATAGCGGAAAGACCACAGATACGCAGTATTTT
CDR3aa: CATSDSGKTTDTQYF
j_gene: TRBJ2-3
v_gene: TRBV24-1
abundance: NA
d_gene: NA

CDR3nt: TGTGCCAGCAGCTTAACAACCTACGAGCAGTACTTC
CDR3aa: CASSLTTYEQYF
j_gene: TRBJ2-7
v_gene: TRBV7-9
abundance: many
d_gene: NA

CDR3nt: TGTGCCAGCAGTAGCGGGAGGCAGACCGGGGAGCTGCTTTTT
CDR3aa: CASSSGRQTGELLF
j_gene: TRBJ2-2
v_gene: TRBV27
abundance: NA
d_gene: TRBD2

CDR3nt: TGTGCCACCAGTGGGGCAGACAGGGGGGTCTATGGCTACACCTTC
CDR3aa: CATSGADRGVYGYTF
j_gene: TRBJ1-2
v_gene: TRBV24-1
abundance: few
d_gene: TRBD1

CDR3nt: TGTGCCAGCTCTGGCGATACAGTCTATGAAAAACTGTTTTTT
CDR3aa: CASSGDTVYEKLFF
j_gene: TRBJ1-4
v_gene: TRBV6-1
abundance: many
d_gene: NA

CDR3nt: TGTGCCTGGATTCCTAGCGGGAGTTCCTACGAGCAGTACTTC
CDR3aa: CAWIPSGSSYEQYF
j_gene: TRBJ2-7
v_gene: TRBV30
abundance: many
d_gene: TRBD2

CDR3nt: TGCGCCAGCAGCTCGGGGACAGGAGAGAAGTTCTTC
CDR3aa: CASSSGTGEKFF
j_gene: TRBJ2-1
v_gene: TRBV5-1
abundance: many
d_gene: TRBD1

CDR3nt: TGTGCCAGCAGTCCCTCCGGGACAGGGTTTTACGAGCAGTACTTC
CDR3aa: CASSPSGTGFYEQYF
j_gene: TRBJ2-7
v_gene: TRBV12-3/TRBV12-4
abundance: many
d_gene: TRBD1

CDR3nt: TGCAGCGTTGATGAGGGGGGGGTCTATGGCTACACCTTC
CDR3aa: CSVDEGGVYGYTF
j_gene: TRBJ1-2
v_gene: TRBV29-1
abundance: NA
d_gene: NA

CDR3nt: TGTGCCAGCAGCTTAGAGGATGAGCAGTTCTTC
CDR3aa: CASSLEDEQFF
j_gene: TRBJ2-1
v_gene: TRBV11-1
abundance: many
d_gene: NA

CDR3nt: TGTGCCAGCAGCCGGGACTCTTCCACCCTGACTTTC
CDR3aa: CASSRDSSTLTF
j_gene: TRBJ2-6
v_gene: TRBV11-3
abundance: many
d_gene: NA

CDR3nt: TGTGCCTGGAGTGTAGGAGGGGTCGATGAGCAGTTCTTC
CDR3aa: CAWSVGGVDEQFF
j_gene: TRBJ2-1
v_gene: TRBV30
abundance: many
d_gene: NA

CDR3nt: TGTGCCAGCAATGAGCTAGCTCCGGCCGGGGAGCTGTTTTTT
CDR3aa: CASNELAPAGELFF
j_gene: TRBJ2-2
v_gene: TRBV2
abundance: many
d_gene: NA

CDR3nt: TGTGCCAGTAGTCTTGACTTCCAAGAGACCCAGTACTTC
CDR3aa: CASSLDFQETQYF
j_gene: TRBJ2-5
v_gene: TRBV19
abundance: many
d_gene: NA

CDR3nt: TGTGCCAGCAGGCCGTTGGGCGGGGAGCTGTTTTTT
CDR3aa: CASRPLGGELFF
j_gene: TRBJ2-2
v_gene: TRBV6-2/TRBV6-3
abundance: NA
d_gene: NA